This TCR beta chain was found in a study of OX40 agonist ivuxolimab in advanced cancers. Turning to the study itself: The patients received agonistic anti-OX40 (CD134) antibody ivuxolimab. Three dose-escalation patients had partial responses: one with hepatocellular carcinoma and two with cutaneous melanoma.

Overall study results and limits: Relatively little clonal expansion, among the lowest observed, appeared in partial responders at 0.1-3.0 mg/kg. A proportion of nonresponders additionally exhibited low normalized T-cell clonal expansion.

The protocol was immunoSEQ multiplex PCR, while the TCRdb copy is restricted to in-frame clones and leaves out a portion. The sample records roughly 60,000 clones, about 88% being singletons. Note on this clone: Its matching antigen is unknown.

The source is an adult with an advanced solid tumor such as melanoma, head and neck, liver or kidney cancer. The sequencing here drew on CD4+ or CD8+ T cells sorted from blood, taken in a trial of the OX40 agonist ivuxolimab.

The DNA of the CDR3 is TGTGCCAGCAGCCAAACTATGAACACTGAAGCTTTCTTT. It encodes CASSQTMNTEAFF. The chain links TRBV7-3 to TRBJ1-1, with no clear D. Germline assignment: CDR1 SGHTA and CDR2 FQGTGA. The V end lost 5 bases, the J end lost 0 bases, and 7 bases lay between the germline ends. The CDR3 is 13 residues long.